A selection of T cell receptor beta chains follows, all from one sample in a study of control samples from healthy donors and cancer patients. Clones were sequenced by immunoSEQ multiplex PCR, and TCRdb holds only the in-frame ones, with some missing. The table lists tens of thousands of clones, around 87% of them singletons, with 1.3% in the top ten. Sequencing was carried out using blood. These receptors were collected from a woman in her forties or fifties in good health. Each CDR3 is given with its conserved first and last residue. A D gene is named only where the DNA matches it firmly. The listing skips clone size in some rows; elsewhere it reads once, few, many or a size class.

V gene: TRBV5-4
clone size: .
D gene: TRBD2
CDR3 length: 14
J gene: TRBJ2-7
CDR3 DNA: TGTGCCAGCAGCCCCGGGACGGGGGGCTACGAGCAGTACTTC
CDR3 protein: CASSPGTGGYEQYF

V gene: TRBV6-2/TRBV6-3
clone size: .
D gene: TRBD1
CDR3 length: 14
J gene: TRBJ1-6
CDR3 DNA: TGTGCCAGCAGCCGGGGACAGGATAATTCACCCCTCCACTTT
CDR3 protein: CASSRGQDNSPLHF

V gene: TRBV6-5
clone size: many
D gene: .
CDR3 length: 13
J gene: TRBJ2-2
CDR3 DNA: TGTGCCAGCAGTTACAGAGGAACCGGGGAGCTGTTTTTT
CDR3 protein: CASSYRGTGELFF

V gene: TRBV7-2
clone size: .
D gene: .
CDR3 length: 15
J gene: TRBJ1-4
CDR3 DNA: TGTGCCAGCAGCCAGCGGGGTGCAACTAATGAAAAACTGTTTTTT
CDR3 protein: CASSQRGATNEKLFF

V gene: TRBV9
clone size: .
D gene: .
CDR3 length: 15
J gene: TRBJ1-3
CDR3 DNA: TGTGCCAGCAGCCCCCGAAGCGATTCTGGAAACACCATATATTTT
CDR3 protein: CASSPRSDSGNTIYF

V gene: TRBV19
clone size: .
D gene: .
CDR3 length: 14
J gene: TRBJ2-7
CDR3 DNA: TGTGCCAGTAGTATTTTCGCGGAGGGGGGCGAGCAGTACTTC
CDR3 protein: CASSIFAEGGEQYF

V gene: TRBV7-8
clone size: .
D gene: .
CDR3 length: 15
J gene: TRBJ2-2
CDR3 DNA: TGTGCCAGCAGCTTGGGCCCGGGGGCCACCGGGGAGCTGTTTTTT
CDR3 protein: CASSLGPGATGELFF

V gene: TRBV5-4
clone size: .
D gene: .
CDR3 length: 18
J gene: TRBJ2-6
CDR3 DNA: TGTGCCAGCAGTCGGGGTTTCGAGGGCGTCTCTGGGGCCAACGTCCTGACTTTC
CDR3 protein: CASSRGFEGVSGANVLTF

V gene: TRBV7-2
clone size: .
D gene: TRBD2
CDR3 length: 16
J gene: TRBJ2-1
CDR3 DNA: TGTGCCAGCAGCGTCCGACTAGCGGGGGGAAACAATGAGCAGTTCTTC
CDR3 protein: CASSVRLAGGNNEQFF

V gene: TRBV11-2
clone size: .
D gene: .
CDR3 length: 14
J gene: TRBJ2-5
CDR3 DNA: TGTGCCAGCAGCCCAGGGGGGGGTGGGGAGACCCAGTACTTC
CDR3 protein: CASSPGGGGETQYF

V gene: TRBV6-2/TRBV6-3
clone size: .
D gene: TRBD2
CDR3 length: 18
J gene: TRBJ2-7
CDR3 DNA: TGTGCCAGCAGTTATCCCCTCCAACGACTAGCGGGGGGCTACGAGCAGTACTTC
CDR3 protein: CASSYPLQRLAGGYEQYF

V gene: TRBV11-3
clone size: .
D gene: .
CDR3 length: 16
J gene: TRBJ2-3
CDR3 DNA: TGTGCCAGCAGTCCTCCTGGGCGGGGGCAGTCAGATACGCAGTATTTT
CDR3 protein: CASSPPGRGQSDTQYF

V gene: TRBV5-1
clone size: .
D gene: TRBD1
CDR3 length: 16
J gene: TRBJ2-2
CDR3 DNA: TGCGCCAGCAGCAACCGGGACAGGGGGCACACCGGGGAGCTGTTTTTT
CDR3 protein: CASSNRDRGHTGELFF

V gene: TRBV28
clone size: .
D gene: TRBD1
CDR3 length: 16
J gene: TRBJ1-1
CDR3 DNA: TGTGCCAGCAGTTTTTCCCTTATTGAGGGGGCAAGGGAAGCTTTCTTT
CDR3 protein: CASSFSLIEGAREAFF

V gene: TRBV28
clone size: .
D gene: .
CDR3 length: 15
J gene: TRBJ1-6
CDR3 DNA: TGTGCCAACGCCCCGAACCCTTTAACAAATTCACCCCTCCACTTT
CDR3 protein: CANAPNPLTNSPLHF

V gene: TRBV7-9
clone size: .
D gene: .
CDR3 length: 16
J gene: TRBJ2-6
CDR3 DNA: TGTGCCAGCAGCTTACTAACCAGCTCTGGGGCCAACGTCCTGACTTTC
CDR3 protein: CASSLLTSSGANVLTF

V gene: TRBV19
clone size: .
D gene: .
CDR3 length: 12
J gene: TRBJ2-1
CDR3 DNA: TGTGCCAGCTCCAGCGGTGTCAATGAGCAGTTCTTC
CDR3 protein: CASSSGVNEQFF

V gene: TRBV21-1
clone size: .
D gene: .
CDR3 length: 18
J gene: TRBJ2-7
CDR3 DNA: TGTGCCAGCAGCAAAAGATCGTTCCCGGGACAGGGGGAATACGAGCAGTACTTC
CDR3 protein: CASSKRSFPGQGEYEQYF

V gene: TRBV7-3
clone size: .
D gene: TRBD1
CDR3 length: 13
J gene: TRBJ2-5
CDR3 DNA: TGTGCCAGCAGTCTCGACAGGGGAGAGACCCAGTACTTC
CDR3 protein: CASSLDRGETQYF

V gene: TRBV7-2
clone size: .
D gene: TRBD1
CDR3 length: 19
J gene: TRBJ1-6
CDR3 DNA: TGTGCCAGCAGCCCACGGACAGGGATGTCCCCCTCCTATAATTCACCCCTCCACTTT
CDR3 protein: CASSPRTGMSPSYNSPLHF

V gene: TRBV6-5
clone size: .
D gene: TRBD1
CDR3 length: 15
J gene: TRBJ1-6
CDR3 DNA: TGTGCCAGCAGTTACGGGACAGGGGTTAATTCACCCCTCCACTTT
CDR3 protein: CASSYGTGVNSPLHF

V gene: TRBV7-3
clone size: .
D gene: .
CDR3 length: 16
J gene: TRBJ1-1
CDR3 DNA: TGTGCCAGCAGCTTAAGGCCAGGGGCCCTTGGCACTGAAGCTTTCTTT
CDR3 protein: CASSLRPGALGTEAFF

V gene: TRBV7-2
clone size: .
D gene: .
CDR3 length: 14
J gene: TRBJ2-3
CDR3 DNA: TGTGCCAGCAGCTTGGTGGGAGTAACAGATACGCAGTATTTT
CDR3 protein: CASSLVGVTDTQYF

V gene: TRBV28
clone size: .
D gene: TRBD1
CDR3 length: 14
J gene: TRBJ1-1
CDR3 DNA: TGTGCCAGCAGTCGGGACAGGGTGATCGCTGAAGCTTTCTTT
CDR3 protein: CASSRDRVIAEAFF

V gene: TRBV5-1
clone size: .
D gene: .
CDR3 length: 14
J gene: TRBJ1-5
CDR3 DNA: TGCGCCAGCAGCTTGTACGGGGGCGACCAGCCCCAGCATTTT
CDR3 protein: CASSLYGGDQPQHF

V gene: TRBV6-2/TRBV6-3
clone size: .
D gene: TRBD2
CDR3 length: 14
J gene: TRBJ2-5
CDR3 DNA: TGTGCCAGCAGTTACTCGAGACTAGCGGGCACCCAGTACTTC
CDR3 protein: CASSYSRLAGTQYF

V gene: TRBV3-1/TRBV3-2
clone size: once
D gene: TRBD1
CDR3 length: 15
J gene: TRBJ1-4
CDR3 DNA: TGTGCCAGCAGCTACCGGACAGGGGGCGGAGAAAAACTGTTTTTT
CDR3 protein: CASSYRTGGGEKLFF

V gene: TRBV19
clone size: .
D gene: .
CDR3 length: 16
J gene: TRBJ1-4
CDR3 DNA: TGTGCCAGTAGTATAATACCCAAGGCAACTAATGAAAAACTGTTTTTT
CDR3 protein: CASSIIPKATNEKLFF

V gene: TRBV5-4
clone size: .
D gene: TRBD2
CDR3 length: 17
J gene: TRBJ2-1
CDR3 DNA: TGTGCCAGCAGCTTGTCCGGCGGGGGATACTTTTACAATGAGCAGTTCTTC
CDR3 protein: CASSLSGGGYFYNEQFF

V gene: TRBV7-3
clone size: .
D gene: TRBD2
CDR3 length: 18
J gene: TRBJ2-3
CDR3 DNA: TGTGCCAGCAGCGCCGGGACTAGCGGGGGGTATAGCACAGATACGCAGTATTTT
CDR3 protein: CASSAGTSGGYSTDTQYF

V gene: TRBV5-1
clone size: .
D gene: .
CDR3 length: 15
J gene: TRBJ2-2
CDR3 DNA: TGCGCCAGCAGCACTAGCTCAGCAGGAACCGGGGAGCTGTTTTTT
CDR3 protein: CASSTSSAGTGELFF

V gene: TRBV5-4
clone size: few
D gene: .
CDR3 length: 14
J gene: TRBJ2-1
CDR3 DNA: TGTGCCAGCAGCTTGGATGCTAGATCGAAGGAGCAGTTCTTC
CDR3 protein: CASSLDARSKEQFF

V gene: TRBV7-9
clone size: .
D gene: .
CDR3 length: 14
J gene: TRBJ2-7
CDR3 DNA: TGTGCCAGCAGCTCCGCCGGGGGGCACTACGAGCAGTACTTC
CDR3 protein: CASSSAGGHYEQYF

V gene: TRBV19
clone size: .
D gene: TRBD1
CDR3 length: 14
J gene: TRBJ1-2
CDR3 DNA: TGTGCCAGTAGTACCATGGGACAGGACACCGGCTACACCTTC
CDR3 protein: CASSTMGQDTGYTF

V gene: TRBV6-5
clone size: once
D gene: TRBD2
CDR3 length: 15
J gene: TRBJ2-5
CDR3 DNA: TGTGCCAGCAGACCCGGACTAGCGGGAGAAGAGACCCAGTACTTC
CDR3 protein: CASRPGLAGEETQYF

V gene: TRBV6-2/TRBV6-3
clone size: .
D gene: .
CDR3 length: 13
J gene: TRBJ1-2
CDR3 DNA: TGTGCCAGCAGTGGCGGACATAACTATGGCTACACCTTC
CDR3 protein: CASSGGHNYGYTF

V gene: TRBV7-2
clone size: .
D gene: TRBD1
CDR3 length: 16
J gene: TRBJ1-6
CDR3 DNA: TGTGCCAGCAGCCCCTATCTGGGACAGGGGAATTCACCCCTCCACTTT
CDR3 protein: CASSPYLGQGNSPLHF